A single sample is the source of the 10 T cell receptor beta chains below, sequenced in a study of OX40 agonist ivuxolimab in advanced cancers. Profiling relied on immunoSEQ multiplex PCR, and the TCRdb table lists in-frame clones only, not all of them. Of tens of thousands of clones in the sample, roughly 87% are singletons; the top ten hold 3% to 4%. Sequencing was performed on CD4+ or CD8+ T cells sorted from blood, taken in a trial of the OX40 agonist ivuxolimab. The receptors stem from an adult with an advanced solid tumor such as melanoma, head and neck, liver or kidney cancer.

The rearrangement joins TRBV2 to TRBJ1-2, with D unresolved. Germline CDR1 and CDR2: SNHLY and FYNNEI. The V gene lost 1 base and the J gene lost 5 bases, with 8 bases spanning the gap. CDR3 size: 13 residues. CDR3 coding DNA: TGTGCCAGCAGTGAAGTGCCTGATTATGGCTACACCTTC. It translates to CASSEVPDYGYTF.

The chain uses TRBV2 and TRBJ1-2; 12 positions agree with TRBD1. Trimming at V came to 5 bases and at J to 6 bases, leaving 7 bases not matched to a gene. Germline CDR1 reads SNHLY; CDR2 reads FYNNEI. The CDR3 is 15 residues long. The CDR3 DNA is TGTGCCAGCAGTACCCGGGACAGGGGGCGAGATGGCTACACCTTC. Translated: CASSTRDRGRDGYTF.

This chain connects TRBV1 to TRBJ2-1. TRBV1 is classified as a pseudogene. The CDR3 has 12 residues. The DNA for the CDR3 is TGCACCAGCAGGCACCCCTTCAATGAGCAGTTCTTC. Its translation is CTSRHPFNEQFF.

This chain connects TRBV7-2 to TRBJ1-1, with 10 bases matching TRBD1. The germline gives CDR1 SGHTA, CDR2 FQGNSA. The CDR3 runs 15 residues. V was pared by 2 bases and J by 5 bases, with 5 bases of the junction left unmatched. The CDR3 nucleotides are TGTGCCAGCAGCTTAAGACAGGGGGCGGCAACTGAAGCTTTCTTT. Translated, it gives CASSLRQGAATEAFF.

This clone was counted once. The gene calls are TRBV11-1 and TRBJ2-6; a possible D gene is TRBD1 (5 bases). The CDR3 sequence is 15 residues long. The V end lost 5 bases, the J end lost 0 bases, and 8 bases lay between the germline ends. Germline V gene lookup returns CDR1 SGHAT and CDR2 FQDESV (reference sequence). This CDR3 reads CASSLDSSGANVLTF. The CDR3 DNA is TGTGCCAGCAGCCTAGACAGCTCTGGGGCCAACGTCCTGACTTTC.

The V call is TRBV11-2, the J call TRBJ2-1; D possibly corresponds to TRBD2 (7 bases). This CDR3 contains 18 residues. V lost 1 base, J lost 6 bases, and 22 bases lay in between. CDR1 is SGHAT, CDR2 FQNNGV, per germline. For the CDR3, the DNA is TGTGCCAGCAGCTTAGGGCCCTATTCTAGGGGGGGCCCCAATGAGCAGTTCTTC. It encodes CASSLGPYSRGGPNEQFF.

The gene calls are TRBV10-3 and TRBJ1-1; the D gene is possibly TRBD1 (6 bases). CDR1 is ENHRY and CDR2 is SYGVKD in the germline V gene. The CDR3 sequence is 16 residues long. V was clipped by 7 bases and J by 5 bases, with 23 bases between them. CDR3 amino acids: CAIKGQRGGVWTEAFF. In DNA, the CDR3 is TGTGCCATCAAGGGCCAGAGGGGGGGGGTCTGGACTGAAGCTTTCTTT.

The chain is built from TRBV12-5 and TRBJ2-1, with TRBD2 as a possible D gene (5 bases). Germline CDR1 reads LGHNT; CDR2 reads FRNRAP. The V and J ends lost 1 base and 9 bases respectively, with 10 bases between them. The CDR3 runs 13 residues. CDR3 region: CASGLDNEGEQFF. DNA for the CDR3: TGTGCTAGTGGTTTGGATAACGAGGGTGAGCAGTTCTTC.

This chain uses TRBV28 with TRBJ2-7; TRBD2 agrees at 14 bases. CDR3 length: 16 residues. CDR1 MDHEN and CDR2 SYDVKM come from the germline V gene. After removal of 8 bases from V and 0 bases from J, the junction contained 6 bases not matched to a gene. The CDR3: CASRTSGGTPSYEQYF. The CDR3 nucleotides are TGTGCCAGCCGGACTAGCGGGGGGACACCCTCCTACGAGCAGTACTTC.

This clone has just a few counts. The V and J genes are TRBV7-9 and TRBJ1-2; weak D call: TRBD1 (5 bases). Per germline, CDR1 SEHNR and CDR2 FQNEAQ (reference sequence). V lost 4 bases and J lost 4, with 19 bases in between. The CDR3 has 16 residues. CDR3 coding DNA: TGTGCCAGCAGCTCCGGCGCAGGGACCGAGGGCTATGGCTACACCTTC. This translates into CASSSGAGTEGYGYTF.